The 12 T cell receptor beta chains below all came from one sample that was sequenced in a study of CD8 T cells in Susac syndrome (dated by TCRdb to about 2019). Libraries were prepared through the immunoSEQ multiplex PCR assay. RNA was extracted using the RNeasy kit, and about 0.45 to 1 ug of the RNA was reverse transcribed with random hexamers. TCRdb reworked the public reads: Q25 trimming with fastp, MiXCR clone assembly, productive beta chains retained. Each CDR3 protein gets just one entry, which takes the most common genes and DNA from the rows behind it. Within this sample are 150,000 or so distinct CDR3 sequences, with approximately 95% of them counted one time only. The ten largest account for approximately 0.12% of the sample. The sample was CD4+ T cells from PBMCs. These receptors were taken from a human donor with Susac syndrome.

The gene calls are TRBV30 and TRBJ2-1, with TRBD2 as a possible D gene (5 bases). V lost 4 bases and J lost 0, with 13 bases in between. The CDR3 spans 15 residues. Germline V CDR1 and CDR2: GTSNPN, SVGIG (reference sequence). The CDR3 reads CAWNKRMSSYNEQFF. CDR3 DNA sequence: TGTGCCTGGAACAAGCGGATGAGCTCCTACAATGAGCAGTTCTTC.

V gene TRBV5-1 combines with J gene TRBJ2-5; D is unresolved. CDR1 SGHRS and CDR2 YFSETQ come from the germline V gene. V was shortened by 5 bases and J by 4 bases, with 6 bases between the two germline ends. The CDR3 extends over 11 amino acids. The CDR3 reads CASRTAETQYF. The CDR3 nucleotides are TGCGCCAGCAGAACGGCAGAGACCCAGTACTTC.

The chain is built from TRBV18 and TRBJ2-1; 8 nucleotides align to TRBD2. Germline V gives CDR1 KGHSH, CDR2 LQKENI. This CDR3 has 15 amino acids. J was trimmed by 8 bases and V by 3 bases; bases with no gene match: 9. CDR3 in DNA: TGTGCCAGCTCACCTCAGAGCGGGAGAAACCATGAGCAGTTCTTC. The encoded protein is CASSPQSGRNHEQFF.

The V call is TRBV20-1, the J call TRBJ2-7; 13 nucleotides match TRBD2. From germline, CDR1 is DFQATT and CDR2 SNEGSKA (reference sequence). Losses at the gene ends were 1 base for V and 2 bases for J; bases not matched to a gene: 14. CDR3 size: 19 residues. For the CDR3, the DNA is TGCAGTGCTAGAGTCCCGGGCGGCCGGGGACTAGCGGGGACCTACGAGCAGTACTTC. Protein sequence: CSARVPGGRGLAGTYEQYF.

This chain joins TRBV18 and TRBJ1-1, with 10 bases lining up with TRBD1. CDR1 is KGHSH and CDR2 is LQKENI in the germline V gene. CDR3 length equals 16 residues. Trimming at V came to 3 bases and at J to 5 bases, leaving 9 bases not matched to a gene. CDR3 nucleotides: TGTGCCAGCTCACCCACTTCCGACAGGGGGCTTACTGAAGCTTTCTTT. Its protein product is CASSPTSDRGLTEAFF.

The genes are TRBV5-1 and TRBJ1-3; possibly TRBD1 for D (6 bases). V was trimmed by 1 base and J by 0 bases, leaving 14 bases between them. Germline V gene lookup returns CDR1 SGHRS and CDR2 YFSETQ. The CDR3 runs 17 residues. The CDR3 sequence: CASSLRGPQGSGNTIYF. The CDR3 DNA is TGCGCCAGCAGCTTGAGGGGCCCACAGGGCTCTGGAAACACCATATATTTT.

This chain connects TRBV14 to TRBJ2-5; no reliable D call. V lost 3 bases and J 5 bases, leaving 7 bases between the germline ends. From germline, CDR1 is SGHDN and CDR2 FVKESK. The CDR3 runs 12 residues. The CDR3 sequence: CASSHGKETQYF. The CDR3 bases are TGTGCCAGCAGCCATGGGAAGGAGACCCAGTACTTC.

The rearrangement joins TRBV9 to TRBJ2-1; no firm D call. This CDR3 has 14 residues. Germline V gives CDR1 SGDLS, CDR2 YYNGEE. Between the trimmed V and J ends, which lost 1 base and 4 bases, there was a span of 9 bases. As DNA, the CDR3 is TGTGCCAGCAGCGTAACTGGCAGTTACAATGAGCAGTTCTTC. This encodes CASSVTGSYNEQFF.

This clonotype was seen a single time. This chain connects TRBV18 to TRBJ1-2; D is uncertain. Germline assignment: CDR1 KGHSH and CDR2 LQKENI. The CDR3 is made up of 11 amino acids. Trimming took off 2 bases at V and 7 bases at J, with 5 bases between the two ends. The CDR3 reads CASSPGAGYTF. CDR3 nucleotides: TGTGCCAGCTCACCAGGAGCTGGCTACACCTTC.

The gene calls are TRBV7-9 and TRBJ2-3; either TRBD1 or TRBD2 may fit D (5 bases each). Trimming took off 5 bases at V and 4 bases at J, with 10 bases between the two ends. CDR3 length: 13 residues. Germline loops: CDR1 SEHNR, CDR2 FQNEAQ (reference sequence). The CDR3 coding sequence is TGTGCCAGCAGCGGGGACCCCGCAGATACGCAGTATTTT. Translating gives CASSGDPADTQYF.

This clonotype was detected only a few times. The V call is TRBV29-1, the J call TRBJ1-2; D is undetermined. The germline V gene has CDR1 SQVTM and CDR2 ANQGSEA. V lost 7 bases, J lost 1 base, and 7 bases lay in between. This CDR3 contains 11 residues. CDR3 in amino acids: CSAGDNYGYTF. Written as DNA, the CDR3 is TGCAGCGCCGGGGATAACTATGGCTACACCTTC.

V gene TRBV28 combines with J gene TRBJ2-4; 9 bases line up with TRBD1. Unmatched junction bases numbered 10, after V lost 7 bases and J lost 6 bases. The CDR3 is 15 residues long. CDR1 is MDHEN, CDR2 SYDVKM, per germline. CDR3 nucleotides: TGTGCCAGCACCGACAGGGGGGGAGGGCGAAACATTCAGTACTTC. This encodes CASTDRGGGRNIQYF. Drawing the rest from reference TRBV28 and TRBJ2-4, the complete variable domain is DVKVTQSSRYLVKRTGEKVFLECVQDMDHENMFWYRQDPGLGLRLIYFSYDVKMKEKGDIPEGYSVSREKKERFSLILESASTNQTSMYLCASTDRGGGRNIQYFGAGTRLSVL.